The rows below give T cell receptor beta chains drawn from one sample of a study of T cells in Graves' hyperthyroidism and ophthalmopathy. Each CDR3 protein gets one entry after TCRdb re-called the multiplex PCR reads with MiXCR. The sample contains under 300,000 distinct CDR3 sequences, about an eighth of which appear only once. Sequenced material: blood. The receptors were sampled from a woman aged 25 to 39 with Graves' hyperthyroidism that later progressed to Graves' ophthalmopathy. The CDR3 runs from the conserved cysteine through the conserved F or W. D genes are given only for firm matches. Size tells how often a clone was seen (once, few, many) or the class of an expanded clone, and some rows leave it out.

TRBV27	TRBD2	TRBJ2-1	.	TGTGCCAGCAGTTTTGTGCGGGAGGTCCACAATGAGCAGTTCTTC	CASSFVREVHNEQFF
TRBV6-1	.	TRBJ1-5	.	TGTGCCAGCAGTCCCCCTGGGGGGAATCAGCCCCAGCATTTT	CASSPPGGNQPQHF
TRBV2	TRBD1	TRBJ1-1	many	TGTGCCAGCAGTGTACCGTTACAGCAGGGGGAGAACACTGAAGCTTTCTTT	CASSVPLQQGENTEAFF
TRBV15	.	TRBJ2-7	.	TGTGCCATCAGCAGAGATCAGGGCGACGAGCAGTACTTC	CAISRDQGDEQYF
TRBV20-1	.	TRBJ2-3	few	TGCAGTGCTAGAGATCGGGTGACAGATACGCAGTATTTT	CSARDRVTDTQYF
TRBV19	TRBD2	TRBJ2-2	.	TGTGCCAGTAGTCGAGGGACTAGCGGGCGCACCGGGGAGCTGTTTTTT	CASSRGTSGRTGELFF
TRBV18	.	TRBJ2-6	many	TGTGCCAGCTCATTAAACCCCAACTCTGGGGCCAACGTCCTGACTTTC	CASSLNPNSGANVLTF
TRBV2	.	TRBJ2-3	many	TGTGCCTTTCCCCGATACACTAGCACAGATACGCAGTATTTT	CAFPRYTSTDTQYF
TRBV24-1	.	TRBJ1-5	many	TGTGCCACCAGTGAGATCACGGACGGACTCAATCAGCCCCAGCATTTT	CATSEITDGLNQPQHF
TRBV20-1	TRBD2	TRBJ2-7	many	TGCAGTACTAGCGGAGGCCTCTACGAGCAGTACTTC	CSTSGGLYEQYF
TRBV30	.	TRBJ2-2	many	TGTGCCTGGAACTGGCGGGGCACCGGGGAGCTGTTTTTT	CAWNWRGTGELFF
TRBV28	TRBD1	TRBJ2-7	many	TGTGCCAGCAGTTTAGGGCAGGGGGCTTACCCTTACTACGAGCAGTACTTC	CASSLGQGAYPYYEQYF
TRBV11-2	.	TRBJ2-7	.	TGTGCCAGCAGCTTGGGAGACGCACGCTCCTACGAGCAGTACTTC	CASSLGDARSYEQYF
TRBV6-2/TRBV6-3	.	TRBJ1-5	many	TGTGCCAGCAGCTCTCGGCCCAGGGTCGAAACTTCTCAGCCCCAGCATTTT	CASSSRPRVETSQPQHF
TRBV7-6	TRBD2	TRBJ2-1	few	TGTGCCAGCACCCTCGAGTGGGGGGGAGGGCTACATGAGCAGTTCTTC	CASTLEWGGGLHEQFF
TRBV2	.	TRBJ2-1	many	TGTGCCAGCAGCACACAGTTCTCCTACAATGAGCAGTTCTTC	CASSTQFSYNEQFF
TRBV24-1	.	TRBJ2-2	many	TGTGCCAGCGGTAGGGGATCGAACACCGGGGAGCTGTTTTTT	CASGRGSNTGELFF
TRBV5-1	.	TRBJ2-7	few	TGCGCCAGCAGCGGTGTAGCCGGTGCCTACGAGCAGTACTTC	CASSGVAGAYEQYF
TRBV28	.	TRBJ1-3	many	TGTGCCAGCAGTTTAGTCCCCCCCCCCAGTACCTCTGGAAACACCATATATTTT	CASSLVPPPSTSGNTIYF
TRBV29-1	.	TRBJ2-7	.	TGCAGCGTTGTACAGGCGCACTCCTACGAGCAGTACTTC	CSVVQAHSYEQYF
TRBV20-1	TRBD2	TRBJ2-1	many	TGCAGTGCTAGAGGAGCTTTTGGGACTAGCGCCTACAATGAGCAGTTCTTC	CSARGAFGTSAYNEQFF
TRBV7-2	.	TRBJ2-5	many	TGTGCCAGCAGGGGGCGGTGGTCGCAAGAGACCCAGTACTTC	CASRGRWSQETQYF
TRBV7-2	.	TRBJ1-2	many	TGTGCCAGCAGCGTAACAAGAGACGCTAACTATGGCTACACCTTC	CASSVTRDANYGYTF
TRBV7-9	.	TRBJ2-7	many	TGTGCCAGCAGCTTAGTTCCGAAGGATAAGGGCGAGCAGTACTTC	CASSLVPKDKGEQYF